This TCR beta chain emerged from a study of cytomegalovirus exposure and HLA in healthy donors. Study information: An earlier analysis found around 100 million unique TCR beta sequences from about 179 million T cells.

Germline V lookup: CDR1 KGHSH, CDR2 LQKENI. The J segment lost 4 bases and the V segment lost 4 bases, leaving 7 bases of the junction unmatched. The CDR3 consists of 15 residues. With 60 Vbeta and 13 Jbeta primers, the PCR was carried out. The method was immunoSEQ multiplex PCR; TCRdb's version includes in-frame clones alone and lacks a portion of them. The profile shows roughly 100,000 clones, about 71% of them singletons. The V gene is TRBV18, the J gene TRBJ2-7; 10 bases agree with TRBD2. This sequence was found in a woman aged 50 to 60 in good health and CMV-seronegative. Material: PBMCs. The CDR3 coding sequence is TGTGCCAGCTCACGGACTAGCGGAAGCCTTTACGAGCAGTACTTC. This translates into CASSRTSGSLYEQYF.